The sequence of this T cell receptor beta chain was determined in a study of T cell responses to AZD1222 COVID-19 vaccine (dated by TCRdb to the early 2020s). The study in broad terms: AZD1222 recipients given second doses at about 4 weeks or at about 12 weeks were pooled, since spike-specific TCR depth and breadth were not found to differ between the two schedules. Trial participants were enrolled by age into 18-55, 56-69 and 70-plus year subgroups, with about 150, 28 and 57 TCR-sequenced participants respectively. A total of about 230 trial participants underwent TCR sequencing, of whom about 210 received two doses of AZD1222 and about 25 received two doses of the MenACWY control vaccine.

This clone appeared once. No antigen is known for it. Because the CDR3's place on the DNA is in doubt, the DNA is left out and the CDR3 is given as listed by TCRdb. The CDR3 regions of human TCRbeta chains were subjected to immunosequencing. Per the original workflow: TCRs in the repertoires were compared against a reference library of SARS-CoV-2-specific TCRs that had been generated with the MIRA antigen-specificity platform. Breadth meant the fraction of unique TCRs that were SARS-CoV-2-associated, whereas depth meant the fraction of total T cells that were SARS-CoV-2-associated. Using the MIRA data, each spike-specific TCR was assigned both to the spike region to which the TCR was reactive and to a CD4 or CD8 class. Log10-transformed breadth and depth values were compared by one-way ANOVA with Sidak's multiple comparisons tests. In TCRdb, the immuneACCESS table is reduced to in-frame sequences with V and J assigned. These tables do not hold every clone; where another copy was compared, an unresolved V gene accounts for under half, and the others remain unexplained. V, J and clone size derive from that table, while D and trimming were established from the DNA sequence. The table for this sample lists roughly 150,000 clones; 88% of them were counted only once. Jointly, the top ten make up roughly 2.1% of the sample.

Paper-wide results and their limitations: Participants were mostly white British and included more females than males, and it was suggested by the authors that clonal diversity may have been underestimated. A significant rise in spike-specific TCR breadth and depth was observed after two AZD1222 doses relative to day 0 and relative to MenACWY recipients. The vaccine-associated CD4 TCRs covered the entire spike protein, and the dominant responses fell in regions 160-218 and 743-854. Only a handful of AZD1222 recipients were SARS-CoV-2 seropositive at baseline, limiting conclusions about previously exposed vaccinees. Epitopes outside the regions mutated in the B.1.351 and B.1.1.7 variants were reportedly recognized by nearly half of the unique spike-specific TCRs. No day 14 peak-response samples were available, so repertoires were characterized only after the peak T cell response. The 56-69-year group was small, and its depth increase did not reach significance, likely because of low power.

What this sample's time point label stands for: baseline before first vaccination. Vaccinee samples came from UK trials COV001 and COV002, including a single-blind randomized controlled phase 2/3 trial of AZD1222 (ChAdOx1 nCoV-19) in healthy adults. For TCRbeta chain sequencing, PBMC samples from trial participants were taken at day 0 and at day 28 after the second dose. The CDR3 runs 13 residues from the cysteine to the phenylalanine. As encoded in the germline V gene (reference sequence), CDR1 is MNHEY while CDR2 is SMNVEV. The chain links TRBV27 with TRBJ2-1; the table gives TRBD2 as D, unverified against the DNA. Sequences were derived from peripheral blood, sampled on day 0 of AZD1222 vaccination. The TCR originated in an adult in good health. The CDR3 corresponds to CASSFGAGTSTFF.